One sample yielded the 29 T cell receptor beta chains listed below, sequenced in a study of yellow fever vaccine responses in identical twins. From the RT-PCR reads, TCRdb called clonotypes with MiXCR, one entry per CDR3 protein. The table includes about 19,000 distinct CDR3 sequences, around two thirds detected once. This material consisted of T cells from blood (PBMCs), unsorted or a sorted subset (not recorded which), taken before or after yellow fever vaccination (not recorded which). The receptors were gathered from a woman aged 18-30 years who received the yellow fever vaccine.

The sample holds one count of this clonotype. The genes are TRBV20-1 and TRBJ1-1, with D possibly being TRBD1 (6 bases). The CDR3 sequence is 13 residues long. Germline V gene lookup returns CDR1 DFQATT and CDR2 SNEGSKA (reference sequence). The CDR3 nucleotides read TGCAGCGGTACAGGGTTCCCGAACACTGAAGCTTTCTTT. This sequence encodes CSGTGFPNTEAFF.

The chain uses TRBV11-2 and TRBJ1-1, with a weak D call TRBD1 (5 bases). Trimming shortened V by 6 bases and J by 3 bases, and 17 bases separated the two germline ends. Germline V gives CDR1 SGHAT, CDR2 FQNNGV. This CDR3 contains 15 residues. This CDR3 reads CASRLYQGADTEAFF. The CDR3 nucleotides read TGTGCCAGCAGATTATATCAAGGGGCGGACACTGAAGCTTTCTTT.

CDR3 nucleotides: TGCGCCAGCAGTATAGGGAACTCCTTTCCCAATGAGCAGTTCTTC. This sequence encodes CASSIGNSFPNEQFF. J is TRBJ2-1 and V is TRBV4-3; unclear D gene. This CDR3 has 15 amino acids. Germline V gene data show CDR1 as LGHNA and CDR2 as YSLEER. The V gene lost 6 bases and the J gene lost 6 bases, with 18 bases spanning the gap.

This rearrangement joins TRBV20-1 to TRBJ2-1; 7 bases fit TRBD2. The CDR3 consists of 15 residues. The germline V gene has CDR1 DFQATT and CDR2 SNEGSKA (reference sequence). Losses at the gene ends were 5 bases for V and 3 bases for J; bases not matched to a gene: 10. In nucleotides, the CDR3 is TGCAGTGCTGGTAGCCGGGAGGTGGACTACAATGAGCAGTTCTTC. Residues: CSAGSREVDYNEQFF.

This clonotype was found a few times. The rearrangement joins TRBV18 to TRBJ2-7; TRBD1 matches 7 bases. Per the germline V gene, CDR1 is KGHSH and CDR2 is LQKENI. This CDR3 is 12 amino acids long. The V and J ends lost 3 bases and 12 bases, in that order; junction bases with no gene match: 8. The CDR3 DNA sequence: TGTGCCAGCTCACCCAACCAGGGGGTCCTGTACTTC. Encoded protein: CASSPNQGVLYF.

The rearrangement uses TRBV12-3 or TRBV12-4 and TRBJ1-5; no firm D call. This CDR3 has 13 residues. V lost 3 bases, J lost 0 bases, and 3 bases lay in between. CDR3 nucleotide sequence: TGTGCCAGCAGTTTGAATAGCAATCAGCCCCAGCATTTT. This gives the protein CASSLNSNQPQHF.

This chain joins TRBV5-6 and TRBJ2-7, with D tentatively TRBD1 (6 bases). V lost 2 bases and J 6 bases, leaving 12 bases between the germline ends. The germline V gene encodes CDR1 SGHDT and CDR2 YYEEEE. This CDR3 spans 13 amino acids. CDR3: CASSFDRIGEQYF. In nucleotides, the CDR3 is TGTGCCAGCAGCTTCGACAGGATTGGCGAGCAGTACTTC.

This chain uses TRBV5-1 with TRBJ2-2; tentative D call: TRBD2 (5 bases). There are 16 residues in the CDR3. The V end was cut by 0 bases, the J end by 4 bases, with 13 bases between. The germline V gene has CDR1 SGHRS and CDR2 YFSETQ. The CDR3 spells CASSLGVAGLTGELFF. The CDR3 coding sequence is TGCGCCAGCAGCTTGGGGGTTGCGGGCCTCACCGGGGAGCTGTTTTTT.

This clonotype has just one count. The chain employs TRBV3-1 and TRBJ1-5, with D perhaps TRBD1 (5 bases). This CDR3 has 14 residues. V dropped 4 bases and J dropped 2 bases, with 9 bases sitting between them. Germline-derived CDR1 and CDR2 are LGHDT and YNNKEL (reference sequence). As DNA, the CDR3 is TGTGCCAGCAGCCCCTCGGGGGGCAATCAGCCCCAGCATTTT. It yields the protein CASSPSGGNQPQHF. The complete variable domain, with remaining parts taken from reference TRBV3-1 and TRBJ1-5, reads DTAVSQTPKYLVTQMGNDKSIKCEQNLGHDTMYWYKQDSKKFLKIMFSYNNKELIINETVPNRFSPKSPDKAHLNLHINSLELGDSAVYFCASSPSGGNQPQHFGDGTRLSIL.

The chain joins TRBV18 to TRBJ2-1; 8 bases map to TRBD2. The CDR3 sequence is 17 residues long. J lost 6 bases, V lost 0 bases, and 10 bases had no gene match. The germline gives CDR1 KGHSH, CDR2 LQKENI. The CDR3 reads CASSPPEAGGHGNEQFF. As DNA, the CDR3 is TGTGCCAGCTCACCACCGGAGGCGGGAGGCCACGGCAATGAGCAGTTCTTC.

This sequence joins TRBV19 and TRBJ1-1; D is perhaps TRBD1 (5 bases). The germline CDR1 and CDR2 sequences are LNHDA and SQIVND (reference sequence). Trimming stripped 3 bases from V and 0 bases from J, with 11 bases between. The CDR3 contains 15 residues. The CDR3 loop reads CASSMEQGMNTEAFF. The CDR3, as DNA: TGTGCCAGTAGTATGGAGCAGGGCATGAACACTGAAGCTTTCTTT.

This clonotype was found once. V and J are TRBV5-4 and TRBJ1-6; D call uncertain. Germline lookup yields CDR1 SGHNT and CDR2 YYREEE (reference sequence). This CDR3 contains 13 residues. V was trimmed by 0 bases and J by 7 bases, leaving 5 bases between them. CDR3 residues: CASSLEGNSPLHF. In nucleotides, the CDR3 is TGTGCCAGCAGCTTGGAGGGAAATTCACCCCTCCACTTT.

The chain joins TRBV24-1 to TRBJ2-1, with D uncertain. Per germline, CDR1 KGHDR and CDR2 SFDVKD. V shed 3 bases and J shed 0 bases, with 8 bases lying between them. There are 15 residues in the CDR3. The CDR3 nucleotides are TGTGCCACCAGTGATCCCGCCAGCTCCTACAATGAGCAGTTCTTC. Translated: CATSDPASSYNEQFF.

The rearrangement joins TRBV18 to TRBJ2-7, with D perhaps assigned TRBD1 or TRBD2 (6 bases each). Germline-derived CDR1 and CDR2 are KGHSH and LQKENI. The CDR3 has 16 residues. The V and J ends lost 3 bases and 2 bases respectively, with 17 bases between them. The CDR3 region has the DNA TGTGCCAGCTCACCCCGCGGGACACCATTCACCTACGAGCAGTACGTC. It translates to CASSPRGTPFTYEQYV.

Only a few counts were recorded for this clonotype. The gene calls are TRBV7-9 and TRBJ2-3; D possibly uses TRBD1 or TRBD2 (6 bases each). The CDR3 extends over 14 amino acids. Per germline, CDR1 SEHNR and CDR2 FQNEAQ (reference sequence). Trimming stripped 6 bases from V and 5 bases from J, with 15 bases between. DNA of the CDR3: TGTGCCAGCAGGGTAGGGGGGTTGCAAGATACGCAGTATTTT. Protein: CASRVGGLQDTQYF. Variable domain in full (rest from reference TRBV7-9 and TRBJ2-3): DTGVSQNPRHKITKRGQNVTFRCDPISEHNRLYWYRQTLGQGPEFLTYFQNEAQLEKSRLLSDRFSAERPKGSFSTLEIQRTEQGDSAMYLCASRVGGLQDTQYFGPGTRLTVL.

Written as DNA, the CDR3 is TGTGCCAGCAGTGAACCCCCAAAGACTCGGTTGTACCAAGAGACCCAGTACTTC. Protein: CASSEPPKTRLYQETQYF. The chain recombines TRBV2 with TRBJ2-5, with D unclear. CDR3 size: 18 residues. CDR1 and CDR2 from the germline V gene are SNHLY and FYNNEI. V gave up 2 bases and J gave up 0 bases, with 19 bases separating them. Filled out from reference TRBV2 and TRBJ2-5, the complete variable domain reads EPEVTQTPSHQVTQMGQEVILRCVPISNHLYFYWYRQILGQKVEFLVSFYNNEISEKSEIFDDQFSVERPDGSNFTLKIRSTKLEDSAMYFCASSEPPKTRLYQETQYFGPGTRLLVL.

The rearrangement links TRBV18 to TRBJ2-7; no firm D call. Germline-derived CDR1 and CDR2 are KGHSH and LQKENI. The CDR3 contains 14 residues. V lost 3 bases to trimming and J lost 5 bases, with 14 bases between them. The CDR3 here is CASSPAGAGHEQYV. The CDR3 DNA sequence: TGTGCCAGCTCACCGGCAGGAGCTGGGCACGAGCAGTACGTC.

The chain carries TRBV28 and TRBJ2-3, with D possibly TRBD1 on 6 matching bases. The CDR3 contains 15 residues. From germline, CDR1 is MDHEN and CDR2 SYDVKM. The germline V and J ends were trimmed by 7 bases and 0 bases, with 14 bases remaining between them. In nucleotides, the CDR3 is TGTGCCAGCACCCTGACAGGTCGAAGCACAGATACGCAGTATTTT. This codes for CASTLTGRSTDTQYF.

The chain uses TRBV20-1 and TRBJ2-7, with unresolved D. V lost 3 bases, J lost 2 bases, and 5 bases lay in between. The CDR3 totals 11 residues. Germline CDR1 reads DFQATT; CDR2 reads SNEGSKA (reference sequence). The CDR3 reads CSASLTYEQYF. The DNA for the CDR3 is TGCAGTGCTAGTTTAACCTACGAGCAGTACTTC.

The rearrangement joins TRBV2 to TRBJ1-1, with 7 nucleotides matching TRBD1. Germline V CDR1 and CDR2: SNHLY, FYNNEI. The J segment lost 7 bases and the V segment lost 8 bases, leaving 4 bases of the junction unmatched. CDR3 length: 11 amino acids. CDR3 coding DNA: TGTGCCAGCGGGGACAGTTTTGAAGCTTTCTTT. This encodes CASGDSFEAFF.

The J gene is TRBJ1-1, the V gene TRBV11-2; the D is unclear. The germline V gene encodes CDR1 SGHAT and CDR2 FQNNGV. With 4 bases removed from V and 4 bases from J, the gap between germline ends came to 10 bases. This CDR3 contains 13 residues. The CDR3 nucleotides are TGTGCCAGCAGCTGGGGATCAGCCACTGAAGCTTTCTTT. Its translation is CASSWGSATEAFF. The full variable domain, rest sourced from reference TRBV11-2 and TRBJ1-1, is EAGVAQSPRYKIIEKRQSVAFWCNPISGHATLYWYQQILGQGPKLLIQFQNNGVVDDSQLPKDRFSAERLKGVDSTLKIQPAKLEDSAVYLCASSWGSATEAFFGQGTRLTVV.

The chain is built from TRBV7-9 and TRBJ2-7; 9 bases fit TRBD1. The germline CDR1 and CDR2 sequences are SEHNR and FQNEAQ (reference sequence). The length of the CDR3 is 14 residues. V shed 6 bases, J shed 3 bases, and the junction held 6 bases outside the gene matches. The chain's CDR3 is CASSYSGQGYEQYF. CDR3 bases: TGTGCCAGCAGTTATTCGGGACAGGGCTACGAGCAGTACTTC. The full variable domain, rest sourced from reference TRBV7-9 and TRBJ2-7, is DTGVSQNPRHKITKRGQNVTFRCDPISEHNRLYWYRQTLGQGPEFLTYFQNEAQLEKSRLLSDRFSAERPKGSFSTLEIQRTEQGDSAMYLCASSYSGQGYEQYFGPGTRLTVT.

The rearrangement joins TRBV4-2 to TRBJ1-4; 9 bases map to TRBD1. The ends lost 5 bases at V and 8 bases at J; junction bases unmatched: 6. CDR3 size: 14 residues. Per the germline V gene, CDR1 is LGHNA and CDR2 is YNFKEQ. CDR3 in DNA: TGTGCCAGCAGCGAAGGACAGGGGAGCGAAAAACTGTTTTTT. Protein: CASSEGQGSEKLFF.

V is TRBV10-1 and J is TRBJ1-1; no clear D gene. CDR1 is WNHNN, CDR2 SYGVQD, per germline (reference sequence). Trimming left V 3 bases short and J 2 bases short, with 10 bases between. CDR3 length: 14 residues. The CDR3 nucleotides read TGCGCCAGCAGTGAAGGCAGAGAAAACACTGAAGCTTTCTTT. This codes for CASSEGRENTEAFF.

In this sample, this clonotype turned up a few times. The chain is built from TRBV20-1 and TRBJ1-5, with unresolved D. There are 13 residues in the CDR3. CDR1 DFQATT and CDR2 SNEGSKA come from the germline V gene (reference sequence). V gave up 0 bases and J gave up 6 bases, with 9 bases separating them. In nucleotides, the CDR3 is TGCAGTGCTAGAGATCACCGCACTCAGCCCCAGCATTTT. Amino acid sequence: CSARDHRTQPQHF.

V and J are TRBV15 and TRBJ2-4, with D unresolved. This CDR3 has 13 amino acids. Germline CDR1 and CDR2: LNHNV and YYDKDF (reference sequence). The V end was cut by 6 bases, the J end by 8 bases, with 14 bases between. DNA of the CDR3: TGTGCCACCAGATTTATCCTAGAGGACATTCAGTACTTC. Translated, it gives CATRFILEDIQYF.

CDR3 protein: CASSPPVVLNYGYTF. The DNA of the CDR3 is TGTGCCAGCAGCCCGCCTGTGGTACTTAACTATGGCTACACCTTC. The V call is TRBV4-2, the J call TRBJ1-2; no reliable D call. CDR3 size: 15 residues. Deletions cut 4 bases from V and 1 base from J, with 13 bases between. Germline CDR1 reads LGHNA; CDR2 reads YNFKEQ.

CDR3 protein: CSVSANYGYTF. DNA for the CDR3: TGCAGCGTTTCAGCGAACTATGGCTACACCTTC. The V and J genes are TRBV29-1 and TRBJ1-2; D is uncertain. The CDR3 runs to 11 residues. V was shortened by 5 bases and J by 2 bases, with 6 bases between the two germline ends. Germline assignment: CDR1 SQVTM and CDR2 ANQGSEA.

This chain joins TRBV18 and TRBJ2-1, with 14 bases fitting TRBD2. This CDR3 is 18 amino acids long. Losses at the gene ends were 1 base for V and 8 bases for J; bases not matched to a gene: 10. Germline V gene data show CDR1 as KGHSH and CDR2 as LQKENI. The CDR3 region is CASSPRGTSGSGTDEQFF. The CDR3 DNA reads TGTGCCAGCTCACCACGGGGGACTAGCGGGAGCGGTACTGATGAGCAGTTCTTC.